These T cell receptor beta chains were read from a single sample in a study of tumor-infiltrating lymphocytes in oesophageal squamous cell carcinoma. TCRdb processed the PCR reads anew with MiXCR; each CDR3 protein has one entry. The repertoire has 10,000 to 15,000 distinct CDR3 sequences, about 53% of them found once; the top ten carry about 35%. Sample: esophageal tumor tissue. The source is a male donor with esophageal squamous cell carcinoma. The CDR3 runs from the conserved cysteine through the conserved F or W. D genes are given only for firm matches. Not all rows give a size; the values are once, few, many and, for expanded clones, a class.

V	size	D	J	CDR3	DNA
TRBV7-2	few	.	TRBJ2-7	CASSLAPRSGGQYF	TGTGCCAGCAGCTTAGCACCCCGTTCCGGGGGCCAGTACTTC
TRBV20-1	.	TRBD2	TRBJ2-7	CSARRLAGGGEQYF	TGCAGTGCTAGAAGACTAGCGGGAGGTGGGGAGCAGTACTTC
TRBV6-1	.	.	TRBJ2-1	CASSEVDEQFF	TGTGCCAGCAGTGAAGTTGATGAGCAGTTCTTC
TRBV6-2/TRBV6-3	.	.	TRBJ2-7	CASSYTLLGQNSYEQYF	TGTGCCAGCAGTTACACCCTCTTGGGGCAGAACTCCTACGAGCAGTACTTC
TRBV28	medium-sized	.	TRBJ2-1	CASSFRENEQFF	TGTGCCAGCAGTTTCAGGGAAAATGAGCAGTTCTTC
TRBV7-2	few	.	TRBJ2-5	CASSLVLQETQYF	TGTGCCAGCAGCTTAGTCTTACAAGAGACCCAGTACTTC
TRBV9	few	.	TRBJ2-3	CASSVGGALGDTQYF	TGTGCCAGCAGCGTAGGGGGAGCCCTCGGGGATACGCAGTATTTT
TRBV6-6	.	.	TRBJ1-1	CASSSTATEAFF	TGTGCCAGCAGTTCGACAGCCACTGAAGCTTTCTTT
TRBV7-6	.	TRBD2	TRBJ2-1	CASSQGLAGADEQFF	TGTGCTAGCAGCCAGGGACTAGCGGGGGCGGATGAGCAGTTCTTC
TRBV11-2	.	TRBD2	TRBJ2-7	CASRPFGLAGSLSYEQYF	TGTGCCAGTAGACCTTTTGGGCTAGCGGGGTCTTTATCCTACGAGCAGTACTTC
TRBV18	few	.	TRBJ2-7	CASSYGPREQYF	TGTGCCAGCTCATACGGGCCCCGGGAGCAGTACTTC
TRBV4-2	many	TRBD2	TRBJ2-7	CASLISGGFSYEQYF	TGTGCCAGTCTTATTAGCGGGGGGTTTTCCTACGAGCAGTACTTC
TRBV6-6	many	TRBD1	TRBJ1-5	CASSYSTGRMQPQHF	TGTGCCAGCAGTTACTCGACAGGGAGGATGCAGCCCCAGCATTTT
TRBV5-1	many	TRBD1	TRBJ2-5	CASSYQGDETQYF	TGCGCCAGCAGCTACCAGGGGGATGAGACCCAGTACTTC
TRBV11-3	.	.	TRBJ2-5	CASSLDRQETQYF	TGTGCCAGCAGCTTAGACAGACAAGAGACCCAGTACTTC
TRBV6-2/TRBV6-3	.	.	TRBJ2-7	CASSYSDDNYEQYF	TGTGCCAGCAGTTACTCGGACGATAACTACGAGCAGTACTTC
TRBV7-3	.	.	TRBJ2-2	CASSARLGTGELFF	TGTGCCAGCAGCGCGCGACTAGGTACCGGGGAGCTGTTTTTT
TRBV7-6	.	.	TRBJ2-2	CASSLDGLVDTGELFF	TGTGCCAGCAGCTTAGATGGGCTAGTTGACACCGGGGAGCTGTTTTTT
TRBV7-4	.	TRBD2	TRBJ2-7	CASRRNGDGGEQYF	TGTGCCAGCCGCAGAAACGGAGACGGGGGGGAGCAGTACTTC
TRBV6-7	.	.	TRBJ1-3	CASSQQRSSGNTIYF	TGTGCCAGCAGTCAACAGCGAAGCTCTGGAAACACCATATATTTT
TRBV5-1	many	.	TRBJ2-1	CASSLQGPNNEQFF	TGCGCCAGCAGCTTACAGGGTCCCAACAATGAGCAGTTCTTC
TRBV7-4	.	.	TRBJ2-5	CASSLEWETQYF	TGTGCCAGCAGCTTAGAGTGGGAGACCCAGTACTTC
TRBV6-1	many	.	TRBJ1-4	CASSKGRPWGPNEKLFF	TGTGCCAGCAGTAAAGGACGGCCGTGGGGTCCTAATGAAAAACTGTTTTTT
TRBV7-6	.	.	TRBJ2-7	CASSLGHNNEQYF	TGTGCCAGCAGCTTGGGACATAACAATGAGCAGTACTTC
TRBV5-6	once	TRBD2	TRBJ2-7	CASSQRRRTSGIHEQYF	TGTGCCAGCAGCCAGAGAAGACGGACTAGCGGGATTCACGAGCAGTACTTC
TRBV7-3	few	TRBD2	TRBJ2-5	CASSLWASGAQETQYF	TGTGCCAGCAGCTTATGGGCTAGCGGGGCACAAGAGACCCAGTACTTC